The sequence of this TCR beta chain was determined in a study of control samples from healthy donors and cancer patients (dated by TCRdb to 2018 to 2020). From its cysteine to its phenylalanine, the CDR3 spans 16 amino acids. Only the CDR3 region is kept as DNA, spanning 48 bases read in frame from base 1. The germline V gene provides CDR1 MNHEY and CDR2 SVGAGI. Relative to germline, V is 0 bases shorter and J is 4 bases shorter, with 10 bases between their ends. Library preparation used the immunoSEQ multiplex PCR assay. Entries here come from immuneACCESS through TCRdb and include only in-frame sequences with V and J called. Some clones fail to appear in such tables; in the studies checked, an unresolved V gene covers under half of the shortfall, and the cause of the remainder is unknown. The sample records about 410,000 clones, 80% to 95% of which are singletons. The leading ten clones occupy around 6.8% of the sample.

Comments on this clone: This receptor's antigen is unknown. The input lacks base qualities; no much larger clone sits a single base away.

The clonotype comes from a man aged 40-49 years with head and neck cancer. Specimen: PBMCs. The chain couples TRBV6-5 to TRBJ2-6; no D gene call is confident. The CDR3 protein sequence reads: CASSYSDVPGANVLTF. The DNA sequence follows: TGTGCCAGCAGTTACTCGGACGTTCCCGGGGCCAACGTCCTGACTTTC.